The clone carrying this T cell receptor beta chain came up a few times. Its antigen is unknown. The source of the sample is a study of T cells in Graves' hyperthyroidism and ophthalmopathy. Findings and limits, study-wide: Blood also held most thyroid clonotypes expanded beyond 0.001.

TCR beta CDR3 regions were amplified from RNA transcripts. HTBI primers were employed in a first-round RT-PCR of the TCR CDR3. One entry per CDR3 protein, called by TCRdb with MiXCR from the multiplex PCR reads. Found here are approximately 420,000 distinct CDR3 sequences, under 15% of them singletons; the top ten hold around a third. The sample taken for sequencing was blood. The receptor was isolated from a woman under 40 with Graves' hyperthyroidism.

CDR3 DNA sequence: TGCAGTGCTAGAGATACTTTCCCCGCTCAGGCCAAAAACATTCAGTACTTC. Protein: CSARDTFPAQAKNIQYF. The chain carries TRBV20-1 and TRBJ2-4, with no clear D. Germline V gene lookup returns CDR1 DFQATT and CDR2 SNEGSKA (reference sequence). Trimming left V 0 bases short and J 1 base short, with 16 bases between. The CDR3 sequence is 17 residues long.